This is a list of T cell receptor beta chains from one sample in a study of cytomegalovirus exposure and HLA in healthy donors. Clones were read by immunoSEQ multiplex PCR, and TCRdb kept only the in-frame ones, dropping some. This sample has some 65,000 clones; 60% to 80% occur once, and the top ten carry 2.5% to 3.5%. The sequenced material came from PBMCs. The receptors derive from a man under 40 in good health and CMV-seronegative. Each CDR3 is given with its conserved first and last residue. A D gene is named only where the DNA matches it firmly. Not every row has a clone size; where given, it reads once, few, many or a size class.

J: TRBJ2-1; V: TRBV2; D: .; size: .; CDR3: CASRASGHEQFF; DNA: TGTGCCAGCAGGGCCAGCGGGCATGAGCAGTTCTTC
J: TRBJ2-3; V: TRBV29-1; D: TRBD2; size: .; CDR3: CSVEVSGVGTDTQYF; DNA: TGCAGCGTTGAAGTTAGCGGGGTAGGCACAGATACGCAGTATTTT
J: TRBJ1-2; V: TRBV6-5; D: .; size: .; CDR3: CASSYSSRLLSYGYTF; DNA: TGTGCCAGCAGTTACTCCTCCAGGTTGCTTAGCTATGGCTACACCTTC
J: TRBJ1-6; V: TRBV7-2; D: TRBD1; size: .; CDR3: CASSWGQGRESPLHF; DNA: TGTGCCAGCAGCTGGGGACAGGGAAGGGAGTCACCCCTCCACTTT
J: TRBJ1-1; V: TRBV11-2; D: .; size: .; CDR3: CASSSRRGYEAFF; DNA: TGTGCCAGCAGCTCACGACGAGGGTACGAAGCTTTCTTT
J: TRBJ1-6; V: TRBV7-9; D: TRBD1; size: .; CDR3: CASSPNRGDNSPLHF; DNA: TGTGCCAGCAGCCCCAACAGGGGAGATAATTCACCCCTCCACTTT
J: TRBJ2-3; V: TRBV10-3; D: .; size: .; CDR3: CAISEMSGLGGDTQYF; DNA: TGTGCCATCAGTGAGATGAGCGGTCTAGGTGGAGATACGCAGTATTTT
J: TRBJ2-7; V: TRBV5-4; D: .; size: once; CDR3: CASSYTYEQYF; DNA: TGTGCCAGCAGCTACACCTACGAGCAGTACTTC
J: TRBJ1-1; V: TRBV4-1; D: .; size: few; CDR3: CASSPQGQQNTEAFF; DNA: TGCGCCAGCAGCCCACAGGGACAACAGAACACTGAAGCTTTCTTT
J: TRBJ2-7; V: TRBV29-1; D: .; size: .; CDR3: CSAAGGQSYEQYF; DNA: TGCAGCGCCGCCGGGGGGCAGTCCTACGAGCAGTACTTC
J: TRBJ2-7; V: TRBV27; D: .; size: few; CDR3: CASSFGGSGEQYF; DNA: TGTGCCAGCAGTTTTGGAGGGTCTGGCGAGCAGTACTTC
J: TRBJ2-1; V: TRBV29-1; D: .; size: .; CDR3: CSVSPARENEQFF; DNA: TGCAGCGTTTCGCCGGCCAGGGAAAATGAGCAGTTCTTC
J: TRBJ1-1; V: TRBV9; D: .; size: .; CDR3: CASSIQGFGNTEAFF; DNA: TGTGCCAGCAGCATCCAGGGCTTTGGGAACACTGAAGCTTTCTTT
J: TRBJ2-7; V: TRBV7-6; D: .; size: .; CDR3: CASSLASTYEQYF; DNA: TGTGCCAGCAGCTTAGCGTCTACCTACGAGCAGTACTTC
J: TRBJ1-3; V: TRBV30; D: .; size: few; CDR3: CAWSTGTFNSGNTIYF; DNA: TGTGCCTGGAGTACAGGGACGTTTAACTCTGGAAACACCATATATTTT
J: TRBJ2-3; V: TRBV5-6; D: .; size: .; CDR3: CASRGVGGPNTQYF; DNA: TGTGCCAGCAGGGGGGTCGGGGGTCCGAATACGCAGTATTTT
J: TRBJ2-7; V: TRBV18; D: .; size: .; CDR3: CASSPGRPGDYEQYF; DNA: TGTGCCAGCTCACCGGGGCGTCCAGGAGATTACGAGCAGTACTTC
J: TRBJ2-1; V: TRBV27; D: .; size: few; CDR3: CASSPLTYNEQFF; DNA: TGTGCCAGCAGTCCCCTTACCTACAATGAGCAGTTCTTC
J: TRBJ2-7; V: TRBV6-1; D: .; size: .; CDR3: CASVPGTPPSYEQYF; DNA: TGTGCCAGCGTACCCGGGACACCTCCCTCCTACGAGCAGTACTTC
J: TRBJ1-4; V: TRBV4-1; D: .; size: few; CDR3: CASSQDGGLDEKLFF; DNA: TGCGCCAGCAGCCAAGACGGGGGGCTGGATGAAAAACTGTTTTTT
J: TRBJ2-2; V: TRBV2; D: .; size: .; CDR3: CASREQGTGELFF; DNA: TGTGCCAGCAGAGAACAGGGTACCGGGGAGCTGTTTTTT
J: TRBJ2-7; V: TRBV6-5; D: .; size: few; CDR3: CASTLGAGGYEQYF; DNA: TGTGCCAGCACCCTAGGGGCAGGGGGGTACGAGCAGTACTTC
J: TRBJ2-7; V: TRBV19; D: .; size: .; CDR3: CASSTEYSYEQYF; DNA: TGTGCCAGTAGTACAGAGTACTCCTACGAGCAGTACTTC
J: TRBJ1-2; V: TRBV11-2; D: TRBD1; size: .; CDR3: CASKQPQGADLANYGYTF; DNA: TGTGCCAGCAAACAACCCCAGGGGGCCGACCTAGCTAACTATGGCTACACCTTC
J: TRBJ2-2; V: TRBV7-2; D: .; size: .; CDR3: CASSLTGKPNTGELFF; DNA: TGTGCCAGCAGCTTAACAGGGAAACCGAACACCGGGGAGCTGTTTTTT
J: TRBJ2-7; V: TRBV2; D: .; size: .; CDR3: CASSYGQSYEQYF; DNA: TGTGCCAGCAGTTATGGACAGTCTTACGAGCAGTACTTC
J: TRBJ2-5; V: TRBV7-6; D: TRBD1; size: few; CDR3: CASSLRQGTSGTQYF; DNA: TGTGCCAGCAGCCTACGACAGGGGACCTCAGGGACCCAGTACTTC
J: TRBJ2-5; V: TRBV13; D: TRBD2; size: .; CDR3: CASSPSPTSGEQTQYF; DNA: TGTGCCAGCAGCCCCAGCCCGACTAGCGGGGAGCAGACCCAGTACTTC
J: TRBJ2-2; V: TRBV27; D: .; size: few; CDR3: CASSETWGAGELFF; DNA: TGTGCCAGCAGTGAAACCTGGGGAGCCGGGGAGCTGTTTTTT
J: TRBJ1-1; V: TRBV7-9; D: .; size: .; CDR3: CASSMTANTEAFF; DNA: TGTGCCAGCAGCATGACAGCGAACACTGAAGCTTTCTTT
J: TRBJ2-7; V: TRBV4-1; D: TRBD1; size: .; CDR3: CASSQLQGLASYEQYF; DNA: TGCGCCAGCAGCCAACTACAGGGGTTGGCCTCCTACGAGCAGTACTTC
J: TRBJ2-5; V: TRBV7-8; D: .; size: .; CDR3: CASRGGTGETQYF; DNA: TGTGCCAGCAGGGGGGGTACGGGGGAGACCCAGTACTTC
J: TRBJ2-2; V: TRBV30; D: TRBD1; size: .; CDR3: CAWSAGTGLSGELFF; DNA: TGTGCCTGGAGCGCCGGGACAGGGCTTAGCGGGGAGCTGTTTTTT
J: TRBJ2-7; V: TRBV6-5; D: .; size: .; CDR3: CASSYLGDSAYEQYF; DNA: TGTGCCAGCAGTTACCTCGGTGACTCCGCCTACGAGCAGTACTTC
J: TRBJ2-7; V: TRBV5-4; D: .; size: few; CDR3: CASSLGGPQGQYF; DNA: TGTGCCAGCAGCTTGGGAGGTCCCCAGGGGCAGTACTTC
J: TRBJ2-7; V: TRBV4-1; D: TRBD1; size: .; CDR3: CASSQVTGVYEQYF; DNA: TGCGCCAGCAGCCAAGTTACAGGGGTCTACGAGCAGTACTTC
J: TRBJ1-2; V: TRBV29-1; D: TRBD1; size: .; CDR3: CSAVVTGGYGYTF; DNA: TGCAGCGCCGTAGTTACAGGGGGGTACGGCTACACCTTC
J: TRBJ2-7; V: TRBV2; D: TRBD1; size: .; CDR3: CASSEALGQGYEQYF; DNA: TGTGCCAGCAGTGAAGCGCTGGGACAGGGCTACGAGCAGTACTTC
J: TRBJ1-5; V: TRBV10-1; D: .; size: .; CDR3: CASSDSGRNQPQHF; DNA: TGCGCCAGCAGTGATTCGGGTCGCAATCAGCCCCAGCATTTT
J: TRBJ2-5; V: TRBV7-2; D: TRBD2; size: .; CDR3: CASSPSTSGGMETQYF; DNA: TGTGCCAGCAGCCCGTCGACTAGCGGGGGGATGGAGACCCAGTACTTC
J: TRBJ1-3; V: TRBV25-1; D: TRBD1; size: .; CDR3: CASTEGQTSGNTIYF; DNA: TGTGCCAGCACCGAGGGACAGACCTCTGGAAACACCATATATTTT
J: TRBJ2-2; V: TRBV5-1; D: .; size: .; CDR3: CASSLGLPSTGELFF; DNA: TGCGCCAGCAGCTTGGGCCTCCCTAGCACCGGGGAGCTGTTTTTT
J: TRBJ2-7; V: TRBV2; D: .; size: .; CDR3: CATRDFFPYEQYF; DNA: TGTGCCACCCGGGACTTCTTCCCCTACGAGCAGTACTTC
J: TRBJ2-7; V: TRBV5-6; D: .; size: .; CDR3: CASSLVRGGEQYF; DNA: TGTGCCAGCAGCTTGGTTCGGGGTGGGGAGCAGTACTTC
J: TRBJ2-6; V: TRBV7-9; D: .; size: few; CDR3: CASSLVGPSNVLTF; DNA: TGTGCCAGCAGCTTAGTTGGGCCCAGTAACGTCCTGACTTTC
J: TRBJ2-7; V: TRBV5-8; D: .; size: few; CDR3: CASSFRGLPYYEQYF; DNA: TGTGCCAGCAGCTTTCGAGGGTTACCCTACTACGAGCAGTACTTC
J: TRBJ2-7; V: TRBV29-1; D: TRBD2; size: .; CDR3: CSVGTSSYEQYF; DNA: TGCAGCGTGGGGACTAGCTCCTACGAGCAGTACTTC
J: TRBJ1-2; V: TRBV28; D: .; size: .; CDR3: CASSVPGFNYGYTF; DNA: TGTGCCAGCAGCGTACCAGGGTTTAACTATGGCTACACCTTC
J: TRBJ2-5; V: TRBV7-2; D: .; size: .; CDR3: CASSRPGGLEETQYF; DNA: TGTGCCAGCAGCCGCCCCGGTGGGCTCGAAGAGACCCAGTACTTC
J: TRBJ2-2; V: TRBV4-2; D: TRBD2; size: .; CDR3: CASSHHRPGTGGTGELFF; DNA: TGTGCCAGCAGCCATCACCGACCCGGGACGGGGGGGACCGGGGAGCTGTTTTTT
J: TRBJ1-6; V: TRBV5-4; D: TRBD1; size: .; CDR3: CASSPRQGDNSPLHF; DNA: TGTGCCAGCAGCCCACGGCAGGGGGATAATTCACCCCTCCACTTT
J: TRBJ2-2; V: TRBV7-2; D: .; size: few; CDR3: CASSLVRGTGELFF; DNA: TGTGCCAGCAGCTTAGTCAGGGGCACCGGGGAGCTGTTTTTT
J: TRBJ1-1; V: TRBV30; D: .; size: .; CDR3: CAWSVSTEAFF; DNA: TGTGCCTGGAGTGTGTCGACTGAAGCTTTCTTT
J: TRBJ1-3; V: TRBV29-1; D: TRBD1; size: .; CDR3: CSVNRQGLGNTIYF; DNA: TGCAGCGTGAACCGACAGGGGCTCGGAAACACCATATATTTT